The 31 T cell receptor beta chains presented below share a single source sample, sequenced in a study of blood T cell repertoires in COVID-19. The method was immunoSEQ multiplex PCR; TCRdb's version includes in-frame clones alone and lacks a portion of them. The data show about 83,000 clones, approximately 78% seen once. Sequencing was carried out using peripheral blood. The receptors shown here come from a woman of 80 years or more with acute or convalescent COVID-19.

This clone was seen a handful of times. The rearrangement links TRBV7-2 to TRBJ1-2; 7 nucleotides match TRBD1. The CDR3 loop spans 16 amino acids. Unmatched junction bases numbered 11, after V lost 4 bases and J lost 3 bases. The germline CDR1 and CDR2 sequences are SGHTA and FQGNSA. The CDR3 protein is CASSSYIVRGDYGYTF. The CDR3 bases are TGTGCCAGCAGCTCATATATTGTCAGGGGGGACTATGGCTACACCTTC.

This clone was seen a handful of times. The chain uses TRBV27 and TRBJ1-2; weak D call: TRBD1 (6 bases). The germline V and J ends were trimmed by 4 bases and 7 bases, with 16 bases remaining between them. The CDR3 runs 14 residues. CDR1 and CDR2 (germline): MNHEY, SMNVEV (reference sequence). The CDR3 spells CASSSAGVSGGYTF. CDR3 DNA: TGTGCCAGCAGTTCCGCAGGGGTTTCGGGTGGCTACACCTTC.

V is TRBV6-2 or TRBV6-3 and J is TRBJ2-7; 8 positions agree with TRBD2. After removal of 3 bases from V and 11 bases from J, the junction contained 6 bases not matched to a gene. Germline loops: CDR1 MNHEY, CDR2 SVGEGT. This CDR3 has 12 residues. The CDR3 DNA follows: TGTGCCAGCAGTTATAGCGGGGTCCAGAAGTACTTC. Its protein is CASSYSGVQKYF.

The sample holds one count of this clone. This rearrangement joins TRBV3-1 (or the pseudogene TRBV3-2) to TRBJ1-2; no reliable D call. The CDR3 has 15 amino acids. The V and J ends lost 4 bases and 0 bases respectively, with 12 bases between them. The germline CDR1 and CDR2 sequences are LGHDT and YNNKEL (reference sequence). CDR3 region: CASSPDGGPNYGYTF. The CDR3 DNA is TGTGCCAGCAGCCCGGACGGAGGGCCTAACTATGGCTACACCTTC.

In its sample, this clone was seen a few times. This chain links TRBV6-5 with TRBJ1-2; D is perhaps TRBD1 (5 bases). The CDR3 contains 13 residues. Germline V lookup: CDR1 MNHEY, CDR2 SVGAGI. V lost 0 bases to trimming and J lost 7 bases, with 9 bases between them. This CDR3 is CASSYSNQGGYTF. The CDR3 DNA follows: TGTGCCAGCAGTTACTCGAATCAGGGTGGCTACACCTTC.

The V gene is TRBV20-1, the J gene TRBJ2-2; D unresolved. V lost 3 bases and J lost 7, with 12 bases in between. CDR1 DFQATT and CDR2 SNEGSKA come from the germline V gene (reference sequence). This CDR3 has 13 amino acids. The CDR3 region is CSASGLDGGELFF. The CDR3, as DNA: TGCAGTGCTAGTGGGCTAGATGGCGGGGAGCTGTTTTTT.

The chain couples TRBV28 to TRBJ2-5, with TRBD2 identical over 14 bases. Per the germline V gene, CDR1 is MDHEN and CDR2 is SYDVKM. V was clipped by 5 bases and J by 13 bases; unmatched bases: 9. The CDR3 contains 14 residues. The CDR3: CASSIRTSGGSLYF. In DNA form, the CDR3 reads TGTGCCAGCAGTATCAGGACTAGCGGGGGGTCCCTGTACTTC.

The chain is built from TRBV30 and TRBJ1-6, with D possibly TRBD1 on 5 matching bases. The germline gives CDR1 GTSNPN, CDR2 SVGIG (reference sequence). V was shortened by 4 bases and J by 3 bases, with 22 bases between the two germline ends. This CDR3 comprises 18 residues. CDR3 residues: CAWTPSPQGLGYNSPLHF. In nucleotides, the CDR3 is TGTGCCTGGACGCCATCCCCCCAGGGACTGGGCTATAATTCACCCCTCCACTTT.

V usage is TRBV2 and J usage is TRBJ2-5; D may be TRBD1 (5 bases). This CDR3 has 11 residues. The ends were cut back, 1 base at V and 9 bases at J, with 6 bases in the middle. Germline loops: CDR1 SNHLY, CDR2 FYNNEI. CDR3 bases: TGTGCCAGCAGTGAAGTGACAGCCCAGTACTTC. This codes for CASSEVTAQYF.

The chain carries TRBV5-1 and TRBJ2-1, with 10 bases lining up with TRBD2. This CDR3 has 15 amino acids. Germline V gives CDR1 SGHRS, CDR2 YFSETQ. V shed 5 bases and J 4 bases; nucleotides not matched to a gene: 6. CDR3 nucleotides: TGCGCCAGCAGGACAAGCGGGGGGGCTTACAATGAGCAGTTCTTC. Amino acid sequence: CASRTSGGAYNEQFF. The whole variable domain, filled in from reference TRBV5-1 and TRBJ2-1, reads KAGVTQTPRYLIKTRGQQVTLSCSPISGHRSVSWYQQTPGQGLQFLFEYFSETQRNKGNFPGRFSGRQFSNSRSEMNVSTLELGDSALYLCASRTSGGAYNEQFFGPGTRLTVL.

The J gene is TRBJ2-7, the V gene TRBV5-1, with D perhaps matching TRBD2 (5 bases). V lost 3 bases, J lost 3 bases, and 13 bases lay in between. There are 14 residues in the CDR3. Germline V gene data show CDR1 as SGHRS and CDR2 as YFSETQ. The CDR3 DNA is TGCGCCAGCAGCTCTGAGGGAGCGCGCTACGAGCAGTACTTC. Protein product: CASSSEGARYEQYF.

The rearrangement links TRBV28 to TRBJ2-1; 8 nucleotides align to TRBD2. This CDR3 region has 14 residues. Looked up from germline, CDR1 is MDHEN and CDR2 is SYDVKM. V trimming: 1 base; J trimming: 13 bases; junction bases outside the gene matches: 9. The CDR3 DNA follows: TGTGCCAGCAGTTTATTTGCCGGGGGGGCCGGTCAGTTCTTC. Protein: CASSLFAGGAGQFF.

On this clone: This sample also contains other DNA sequences that code for the same CDR3. The V and J genes are TRBV19 and TRBJ2-6; perhaps TRBD2 as D (7 bases). Trimming left V 10 bases short and J 4 bases short, with 14 bases between. This CDR3 has 14 residues. In germline, CDR1 is LNHDA, CDR2 SQIVND (reference sequence). In DNA, the CDR3 is TGTGCCACTCTGGGGGGGGCGGGGGCCAACGTCCTGACTTTC. Its protein is CATLGGAGANVLTF.

As DNA, the CDR3 is TGTGCCAGCAGTTTTCAAGCGGTCGGCTGGTCTTGGACAGATATTAATGAAAAACTGTTTTTT. Translating it yields CASSFQAVGWSWTDINEKLFF. The V call is TRBV27, the J call TRBJ1-4; D possibly corresponds to TRBD1 (6 bases). Germline V gives CDR1 MNHEY, CDR2 SMNVEV (reference sequence). V was clipped by 3 bases and J by 4 bases, with 30 bases between them. The CDR3 runs to 21 residues.

This clone was recorded only once. The rearrangement joins TRBV7-3 to TRBJ2-5, with D possibly TRBD1 on 5 matching bases. The CDR3 totals 13 residues. Germline V gives CDR1 SGHTA, CDR2 FQGTGA. Trimming took 2 bases from V and 4 from J, leaving 8 bases between them. Here the CDR3 reads CASSLLQGETQYF. The CDR3, as DNA: TGTGCCAGCAGCTTATTGCAGGGAGAGACCCAGTACTTC.

This chain connects TRBV10-3 to TRBJ1-6; D ambiguous. Germline CDR1 ENHRY, CDR2 SYGVKD. The CDR3 consists of 15 residues. V was trimmed by 2 bases and J by 7 bases, leaving 12 bases between them. CDR3 bases: TGTGCCATCAGTGAGCTTCCGGGAAGAAATTCACCCCTCCACTTT. Its translation is CAISELPGRNSPLHF.

The J gene is TRBJ2-1, the V gene TRBV11-2; 8 bases are shared with TRBD1. Germline CDR1 SGHAT, CDR2 FQNNGV. Losses at the gene ends were 3 bases for V and 9 bases for J; bases not matched to a gene: 4. This CDR3 has 13 residues. The CDR3 DNA reads TGTGCCAGCAGCTTTTCGACAGGGGCTGAGCAGTTCTTC. This gives the protein CASSFSTGAEQFF.

The CDR3 nucleotides are TGTGCCAGCAGAGCGACAGTCTGGGGTAACTATGGCTACACCTTC. It encodes CASRATVWGNYGYTF. The V gene is TRBV6-4, the J gene TRBJ1-2; TRBD1 is a possible D gene (5 bases). V was clipped by 6 bases and J by 1 base, with 15 bases between them. The CDR3 consists of 15 residues. Germline CDR1 and CDR2: MRHNA and SNTAGT.

V gene TRBV7-8 combines with J gene TRBJ1-3; unclear D gene. The CDR3 covers 15 residues. The germline V and J ends were trimmed by 7 bases and 0 bases, with 13 bases remaining between them. Per germline, CDR1 SGHVS and CDR2 FQNEAQ. CDR3 region: CASTSSAGSGNTIYF. The CDR3 nucleotides are TGTGCCAGCACCTCCTCCGCCGGCTCTGGAAACACCATATATTTT.

The chain employs TRBV18 and TRBJ2-1; 9 nucleotides align to TRBD2. The length of the CDR3 is 16 residues. Trimming cost V 3 bases and J 7 bases; bases outside gene matches: 10. Germline V gene data show CDR1 as KGHSH and CDR2 as LQKENI. The CDR3 DNA sequence: TGTGCCAGCTCACCTTCCCTGGCGGGGGGGCCTAATGAGCAGTTCTTC. Translated, it gives CASSPSLAGGPNEQFF.

The V call is TRBV4-1, the J call TRBJ1-2; the match to TRBD1 covers 7 bases. V trimming: 0 bases; J trimming: 4 bases; junction bases outside the gene matches: 8. The CDR3 totals 16 residues. Germline V gene lookup returns CDR1 MGHRA and CDR2 YSYEKL. The CDR3 spells CASSQDRGTEFYGYTF. As DNA, the CDR3 is TGCGCCAGCAGCCAAGATCGCGGGACAGAGTTCTATGGCTACACCTTC.

The chain has TRBV4-2 and TRBJ1-1; D is uncertain. The CDR3 contains 14 residues. From germline, CDR1 is LGHNA and CDR2 YNFKEQ. The V end was cut by 7 bases, the J end by 3 bases, with 15 bases between. CDR3 nucleotides: TGTGCCAGCAACCCTTCGCCCCCAGACACTGAAGCTTTCTTT. It encodes CASNPSPPDTEAFF.

This clone was observed many times. The genes are TRBV3-1 (or the pseudogene TRBV3-2) and TRBJ1-6; D is unclear. The CDR3 covers 14 residues. Trimming removed 3 bases at V and 4 bases at J, with 7 bases between. Germline CDR1 is LGHDT and CDR2 is YNNKEL (reference sequence). CDR3 sequence reads: CASSQGGYNSPLHF. The CDR3 coding sequence is TGTGCCAGCAGCCAGGGAGGTTATAATTCACCCCTCCACTTT.

To note about this clone: One end of the junction fails to match germline, which may point to a read error. This chain uses TRBV11-2 with TRBJ2-3, with TRBD2 identical over 10 bases. CDR1 is SGHAT and CDR2 is FQNNGV in the germline V gene. The CDR3 extends over 15 amino acids. In DNA form, the CDR3 reads TGTGCCAGCAGGTTAGCGGGGGGAAGCACAGATACGCAGTATTTT. Amino acids: CASRLAGGSTDTQYF.

The V gene is TRBV30, the J gene TRBJ1-5, with D possibly TRBD1 on 5 matching bases. Trimming stripped 3 bases from V and 4 bases from J, with 13 bases between. Germline CDR1 GTSNPN, CDR2 SVGIG (reference sequence). This CDR3 region has 14 residues. The DNA of the CDR3 is TGTGCCTGGAGCCAGGGTAGGGTGAATCAGCCCCAGCATTTT. Amino acid sequence: CAWSQGRVNQPQHF.

The chain employs TRBV29-1 and TRBJ2-7; 8 bases agree with TRBD1. The CDR3 is made up of 15 amino acids. The germline gives CDR1 SQVTM, CDR2 ANQGSEA. With 5 bases clipped from V and 2 bases from J, the junction kept 11 bases outside the gene matches. CDR3 region: CSVFYRKTGAYEQYF. The DNA of the CDR3 is TGCAGCGTTTTTTATCGGAAGACAGGGGCCTACGAGCAGTACTTC.

This chain joins TRBV3-1 (or the pseudogene TRBV3-2) and TRBJ1-5; a weak D match, TRBD1 (5 bases). The germline gives CDR1 LGHDT, CDR2 YNNKEL (reference sequence). This CDR3 has 16 residues. The V end lost 1 base, the J end lost 0 bases, and 10 bases lay between the germline ends. This chain's CDR3 is CASSQGGGYSNQPQHF. The CDR3 nucleotides read TGTGCCAGCAGCCAAGGGGGGGGATATAGCAATCAGCCCCAGCATTTT.

Notes on this clone: This sample also contains other DNA sequences that code for the same CDR3. The genes are TRBV6-1 and TRBJ1-2; possibly TRBD1 for D (6 bases). This CDR3 has 14 amino acids. V lost 3 bases and J lost 3, with 11 bases in between. Germline loops: CDR1 MNHNS, CDR2 SASEGT. The CDR3 region has the DNA TGTGCCAGCAGTGAGGCACAGGGCGACTATGGCTACACCTTC. It translates to CASSEAQGDYGYTF.

This clone was seen a handful of times. V gene TRBV19 combines with J gene TRBJ1-6; D remains ambiguous. Germline loops: CDR1 LNHDA, CDR2 SQIVND (reference sequence). This CDR3 is 14 amino acids long. The V and J ends lost 5 bases and 2 bases respectively, with 7 bases between them. The CDR3 protein is CASSFGTYNSPLHF. CDR3 DNA sequence: TGTGCCAGTAGTTTCGGTACCTATAATTCACCCCTCCACTTT.

The chain employs TRBV7-9 and TRBJ2-7, with D perhaps TRBD1 (5 bases). Germline V gene data show CDR1 as SEHNR and CDR2 as FQNEAQ (reference sequence). V shed 5 bases and J shed 12 bases, with 20 bases lying between them. This CDR3 is 13 amino acids long. The CDR3 DNA follows: TGTGCCAGCAGCGACAATTCAGGGTACAGCATGTACTTC. It yields the protein CASSDNSGYSMYF.

This sequence joins TRBV7-2 and TRBJ1-2; weak D call: TRBD1 (5 bases). This CDR3 is 14 amino acids long. The germline V and J ends were trimmed by 3 bases and 1 base, with 9 bases remaining between them. Germline V lookup: CDR1 SGHTA, CDR2 FQGNSA. CDR3 residues: CASSFYRSNYGYTF. The CDR3 nucleotides are TGTGCCAGCAGCTTTTACAGGAGTAACTATGGCTACACCTTC.